This record covers a single T cell receptor (beta chain). The antigen is not known. One end of the junction fails to match germline, which may point to a read error. This sample was included in a study of T cells in Graves' hyperthyroidism and ophthalmopathy. Amplification yielded TCR beta CDR3 regions, with RNA transcripts as the source. Primed by the HTBI set, a first-round RT-PCR was run on the TCR CDR3. TCRdb re-derived calls from the multiplex PCR reads in MiXCR, one entry per CDR3 protein. This table holds about 520,000 distinct CDR3 sequences, approximately 25% found once. Findings and limits, study-wide: Separating ophthalmopathy from stable hyperthyroidism was achieved by a 13 V-J model.

The study excluded patients with uncontrolled infection, other autoimmune disease, pregnancy or lactation. The diagnoses drew upon clinical symptoms, serum thyroxine and TRAb, thyroid ultrasound and orbital computed tomography. CDR3 length equals 17 residues. CDR1 and CDR2 from the germline V gene are MNHEY and SVGEGT. The rearrangement joins TRBV6-2 or TRBV6-3 to TRBJ2-5; 9 bases agree with TRBD1. This clonotype was sampled from a woman younger than 45 with Graves' ophthalmopathy. Sequencing was performed on blood. The CDR3 DNA follows: TGTGCCAGCAGCTCCGGGACAGGGATAATGATCCAAGAGACCAAGTACTTC. This translates into CASSSGTGIMIQETKYF.